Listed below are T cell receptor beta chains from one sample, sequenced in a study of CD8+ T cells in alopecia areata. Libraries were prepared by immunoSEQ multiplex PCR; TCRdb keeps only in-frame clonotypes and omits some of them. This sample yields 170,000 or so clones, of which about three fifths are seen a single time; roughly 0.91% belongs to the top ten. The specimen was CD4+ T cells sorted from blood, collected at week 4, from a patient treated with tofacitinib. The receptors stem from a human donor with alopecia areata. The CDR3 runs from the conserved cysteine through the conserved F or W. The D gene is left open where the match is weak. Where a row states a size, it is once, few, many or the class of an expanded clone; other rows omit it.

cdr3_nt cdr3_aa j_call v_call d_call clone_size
TGTGCCATCAGTGAGTCGCCAGAGTACACTGAAGCTTTCTTT CAISESPEYTEAFF TRBJ1-1 TRBV10-3 - -
TGTGCCAGCACCTGGGCAGGGCAAGAGCAGTTCTTC CASTWAGQEQFF TRBJ2-1 TRBV7-2 - few
TGTGCCAGCAGCTTAGTAGGGCTGGACTACAATGAGCAGTTCTTC CASSLVGLDYNEQFF TRBJ2-1 TRBV7-9 - few
TGTGCCAGCAGCGTACAGGGAGCAGATACGCAGTATTTT CASSVQGADTQYF TRBJ2-3 TRBV5-5 - few
TGTGCCAGCAGCCTCCAAAGAGGCTCCGGGGGGACCCAGTACTTC CASSLQRGSGGTQYF TRBJ2-5 TRBV14 - -
TGCGCCAGCAGCCGCGGAGGGGAAGGCTATGGCTACACCTTC CASSRGGEGYGYTF TRBJ1-2 TRBV5-1 - -
TGCGCCAGCAGCCCAAGACAGGCAGAAGATACGCAGTATTTT CASSPRQAEDTQYF TRBJ2-3 TRBV4-1 - -
TGTGCCAGCAGCCGATTGGAGGGATCTAATGAAAAACTGTTTTTT CASSRLEGSNEKLFF TRBJ1-4 TRBV4-2 - -
TGCGCCAGCAGCGGGGACATTCCTTCTAACTATGGCTACACCTTC CASSGDIPSNYGYTF TRBJ1-2 TRBV5-1 - -
TGTGCCAGCAGTGGGACAGGGGGAGAGACCCAGTACTTC CASSGTGGETQYF TRBJ2-5 TRBV5-6 TRBD1 -
TGTGCCAGCAGCTTAGCCCCTAGCGGAAGCTCCTACAATGAGCAGTTCTTC CASSLAPSGSSYNEQFF TRBJ2-1 TRBV7-2 TRBD2 -
TGTGCCAGCAGTATGAAGGGGGATAGCAATCAGCCCCAGCATTTT CASSMKGDSNQPQHF TRBJ1-5 TRBV6-5 - -
TGTGCCAGCAGTCTACAGGGGGCAGACACCGGGGAGCTGTTTTTT CASSLQGADTGELFF TRBJ2-2 TRBV7-2 TRBD1 -
TGTGCCAGCAGTGAGCCAGGGAGGTACGAGCAGTACTTC CASSEPGRYEQYF TRBJ2-7 TRBV25-1 - -
TGTGCCAGCAGACGACTCCCTCAAAACACCGGGGAGCTGTTTTTT CASRRLPQNTGELFF TRBJ2-2 TRBV7-2 - -
TGCGCCAGCAGTTCAGACGGGCACTCCTACGAGCAGTACTTC CASSSDGHSYEQYF TRBJ2-7 TRBV5-1 - many
TGTGCCAGCAGCTTAGGTTGGACACCCCAAGAGACCCAGTACTTC CASSLGWTPQETQYF TRBJ2-5 TRBV7-6 - -
TGCAGCGTTGTAGTCGCACACCCCTCTGGGGCCAACGTCCTGACTTTC CSVVVAHPSGANVLTF TRBJ2-6 TRBV29-1 - once
TGTGCCAGCAGTTTTGGGACCTCCTACGAGCAGTACTTC CASSFGTSYEQYF TRBJ2-7 TRBV27 - -
TGTGCCAGCAGCCCACTCTGGAGGGGGAGCACAGATACGCAGTATTTT CASSPLWRGSTDTQYF TRBJ2-3 TRBV14 - -
TGCGCCAGCAGCCTGGACTTCTACGAGCAGTACTTC CASSLDFYEQYF TRBJ2-7 TRBV4-3 - few
TGCAGCGTTGAACTAGCAAAAGAGACCCAGTACTTC CSVELAKETQYF TRBJ2-5 TRBV29-1 - -
TGTGCCAGTCGACACGCGGACAGGGGGCTCTTTGTCAAAAACATTCAGTACTTC CASRHADRGLFVKNIQYF TRBJ2-4 TRBV27 TRBD1 -
TGCAGCGTTGTGACAGGGGGCAAGCAGTTCTTC CSVVTGGKQFF TRBJ2-1 TRBV29-1 TRBD1 -
TGCAGCGTTTCGCAGGGGGGAGAGACCCAGTACTTC CSVSQGGETQYF TRBJ2-5 TRBV29-1 - -
TGCAGCGTTGAAGCGGACACTAATGAAAAACTGTTTTTT CSVEADTNEKLFF TRBJ1-4 TRBV29-1 - -
TGTGCCAGCTCGGACAGGCTCTCCTCTGGAAACACCATATATTTT CASSDRLSSGNTIYF TRBJ1-3 TRBV18 TRBD1 -
TGCAGCGCTATGGGACAGCGAGCCACCGGGGAGCTGTTTTTT CSAMGQRATGELFF TRBJ2-2 TRBV29-1 TRBD1 -
TGTGCCAGCAGCCTACCCGGGACAGGGGGGATCTACGAGCAGTACTTC CASSLPGTGGIYEQYF TRBJ2-7 TRBV5-4 TRBD1 -
TGTGCCAGCAGCTTACAAGGGACCGCAGCTAATTCACCCCTCCACTTT CASSLQGTAANSPLHF TRBJ1-6 TRBV7-2 - -
TGTGCCAGCAGAGCCGGGACAGGGTTAACAGATACGCAGTATTTT CASRAGTGLTDTQYF TRBJ2-3 TRBV2 TRBD1 -
TGTGCCAGCGGTTGGGACAGGATTTCACCCCTCCACTTT CASGWDRISPLHF TRBJ1-6 TRBV27 TRBD1 -
TGCAGCGTCGGGACGGATACGCAGTATTTT CSVGTDTQYF TRBJ2-3 TRBV29-1 - -
TGTGCCAGCAGCTTACAACCGGGGGCTGTCACTGAAGCTTTCTTT CASSLQPGAVTEAFF TRBJ1-1 TRBV7-2 - -
TGTGCCAGCAGCGTAACAGGGGCAAACCACTACGAGCAGTACTTC CASSVTGANHYEQYF TRBJ2-7 TRBV9 TRBD1 -
TGCGCCAGCAGCTTGCCCCAAGAGACCCAGTACTTC CASSLPQETQYF TRBJ2-5 TRBV5-1 - -
TGTGCCAGCAGTGCCCGGCCCCGGGACAGCCTAGGGGAGACCCAGTACTTC CASSARPRDSLGETQYF TRBJ2-5 TRBV6-1 TRBD1 -
TGTGCCAGCAGCTTAGCCAGGGACCCCTCCTACGAGCAGTACTTC CASSLARDPSYEQYF TRBJ2-7 TRBV7-6 - -
TGCAGCTCGGCGGCCGCGGAGACCCAGTACTTC CSSAAAETQYF TRBJ2-5 TRBV29-1 - -
TGTGCCAGCAGCTTAGCGACAACTAATGAAAAACTGTTTTTT CASSLATTNEKLFF TRBJ1-4 TRBV7-2 - -
TGTGCCTGGAGTGTACCCCCGGCCTATAATTCACCCCTCCACTTT CAWSVPPAYNSPLHF TRBJ1-6 TRBV30 - -
TGTGCCTGGAGTGTGAAACGGAGAGGCTATGGCTACACCTTC CAWSVKRRGYGYTF TRBJ1-2 TRBV30 - -
TGCAGCGTTACGAGGGGAGGGAAGTTCGGCTATGGCTACACCTTC CSVTRGGKFGYGYTF TRBJ1-2 TRBV29-1 - -
TGTGCCAGCAGCGACATAATCGGGTCTCGCCTGTTTTTT CASSDIIGSRLFF TRBJ2-2 TRBV7-6 - -
TGCGCCAGCAGCCAAGCACAGAACACCGGGGAGCTGTTTTTT CASSQAQNTGELFF TRBJ2-2 TRBV4-3 - -
TGCAGTGCTTCGGGGGGGGCGGATAACTATGGCTACACCTTC CSASGGADNYGYTF TRBJ1-2 TRBV29-1 - once
TGCAGCGTTGATCAGGGTTACGAGCAGTACTTC CSVDQGYEQYF TRBJ2-7 TRBV29-1 - -
TGTGCCAGCAGCTTCACAGGGCCCTCCTACGAGCAGTACTTC CASSFTGPSYEQYF TRBJ2-7 TRBV7-2 - few
TGCGCCAGCAGCTTGGTAGTAAGCACAGATACGCAGTATTTT CASSLVVSTDTQYF TRBJ2-3 TRBV5-1 - -
TGCAGCGTTGTACCTTACAATGAGCAGTTCTTC CSVVPYNEQFF TRBJ2-1 TRBV29-1 - -
TGTGCCAGCAGCTTAGCTAGCTCACAAAGGGGGACAGCCAGCTCTGGGGCCAACGTCCTGACTTTC CASSLASSQRGTASSGANVLTF TRBJ2-6 TRBV7-2 TRBD1 few
TGTGCCATCAGTGAGTCAAGGGGGCGCGACACCGGGGAGCTGTTTTTT CAISESRGRDTGELFF TRBJ2-2 TRBV10-3 TRBD1 few
TGCAGCGTTGGCCCAGGGGGCGCGGGGACTGAAGCTTTCTTT CSVGPGGAGTEAFF TRBJ1-1 TRBV29-1 TRBD1 -
TGTGCCAGCAGTCACCGACAGGGCGGAAACATTCAGTACTTC CASSHRQGGNIQYF TRBJ2-4 TRBV27 TRBD1 -
TGCGCCAGCAGCCAAGATGCGGGGTCCAAGACCCAGTACTTC CASSQDAGSKTQYF TRBJ2-5 TRBV4-3 - -
TGTGCCTGGAGTGGAGACTACAATGAGCAGTTCTTC CAWSGDYNEQFF TRBJ2-1 TRBV30 - -
TGTGCCAGCAGCCTGACAGGTGGGGGAAACACAGATACGCAGTATTTT CASSLTGGGNTDTQYF TRBJ2-3 TRBV7-9 - -
TGTGCCTGGAGTGTCGCAGGGGCCTACAATGAGCAGTTCTTC CAWSVAGAYNEQFF TRBJ2-1 TRBV30 - -